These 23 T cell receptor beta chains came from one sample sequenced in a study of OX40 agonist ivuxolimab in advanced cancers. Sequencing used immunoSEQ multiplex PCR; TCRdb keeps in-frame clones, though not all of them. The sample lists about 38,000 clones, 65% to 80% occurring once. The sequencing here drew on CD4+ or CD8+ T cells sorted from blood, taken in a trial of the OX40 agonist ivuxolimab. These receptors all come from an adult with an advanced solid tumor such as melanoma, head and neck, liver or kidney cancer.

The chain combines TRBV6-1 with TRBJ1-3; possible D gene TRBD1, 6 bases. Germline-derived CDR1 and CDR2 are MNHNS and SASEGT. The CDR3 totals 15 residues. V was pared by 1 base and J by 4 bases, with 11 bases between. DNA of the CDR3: TGTGCCAGCAGTGAAGAAGGGGGTCTAGGAAACACCATATATTTT. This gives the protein CASSEEGGLGNTIYF.

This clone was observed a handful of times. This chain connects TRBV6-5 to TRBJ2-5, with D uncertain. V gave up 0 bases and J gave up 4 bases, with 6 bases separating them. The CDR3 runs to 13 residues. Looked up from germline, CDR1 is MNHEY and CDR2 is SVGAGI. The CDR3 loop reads CASSYSLGETQYF. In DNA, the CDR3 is TGTGCCAGCAGTTACTCGTTGGGAGAGACCCAGTACTTC.

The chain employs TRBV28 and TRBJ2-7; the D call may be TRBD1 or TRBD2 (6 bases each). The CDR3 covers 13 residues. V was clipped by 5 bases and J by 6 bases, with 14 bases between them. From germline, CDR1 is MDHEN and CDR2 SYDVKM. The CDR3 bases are TGTGCCAGCAGTCCCCACGGGGGCCGCGAGCAGTACTTC. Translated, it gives CASSPHGGREQYF. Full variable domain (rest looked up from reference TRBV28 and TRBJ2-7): DVKVTQSSRYLVKRTGEKVFLECVQDMDHENMFWYRQDPGLGLRLIYFSYDVKMKEKGDIPEGYSVSREKKERFSLILESASTNQTSMYLCASSPHGGREQYFGPGTRLTVT.

The CDR3 DNA is TGCGCCAGCAGCTTGATGCCCGGGGTCAATCAGCCCCAGCATTTT. This codes for CASSLMPGVNQPQHF. The V call is TRBV5-1, the J call TRBJ1-5; no definite D call. V lost 1 base and J 3 bases, leaving 11 bases between the germline ends. Germline V lookup: CDR1 SGHRS, CDR2 YFSETQ. The CDR3 contains 15 residues.

The CDR3 region is CASSPRGGQGLTGELFF. The CDR3 region has the DNA TGCGCCAGCAGCCCCCGAGGGGGGCAGGGCCTCACCGGGGAGCTGTTTTTT. V usage is TRBV4-1 and J usage is TRBJ2-2, with D perhaps assigned TRBD1 or TRBD2 (6 bases each). The CDR3 extends over 17 amino acids. Between the trimmed V and J ends, which lost 4 bases and 4 bases, there was a span of 19 bases. The germline gives CDR1 MGHRA, CDR2 YSYEKL.

CDR3 coding DNA: TGTGCCAGCAGCCCCCCCCACGAGCAGTACTTC. Amino acid sequence: CASSPPHEQYF. J is TRBJ2-7 and V is TRBV21-1. TRBV21-1 is deemed a pseudogene. This CDR3 has 11 amino acids.

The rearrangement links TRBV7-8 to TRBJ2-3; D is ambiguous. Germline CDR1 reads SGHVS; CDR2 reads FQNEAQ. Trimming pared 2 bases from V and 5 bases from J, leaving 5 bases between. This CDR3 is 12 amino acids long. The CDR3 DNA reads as TGTGCCAGCAGCTTAACGGGAGATACGCAGTATTTT. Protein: CASSLTGDTQYF.

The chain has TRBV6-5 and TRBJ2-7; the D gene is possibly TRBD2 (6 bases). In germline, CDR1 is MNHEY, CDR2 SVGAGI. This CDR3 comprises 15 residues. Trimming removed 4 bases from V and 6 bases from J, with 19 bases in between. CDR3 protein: CASSFGRLLASEQYF. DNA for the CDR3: TGTGCCAGCAGTTTTGGGAGGTTATTGGCGAGCGAGCAGTACTTC.

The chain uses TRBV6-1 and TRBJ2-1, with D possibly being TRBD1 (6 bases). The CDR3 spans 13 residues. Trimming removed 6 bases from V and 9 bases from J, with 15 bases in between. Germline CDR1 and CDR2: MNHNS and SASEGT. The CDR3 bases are TGTGCCAGCAGCCCACAGGGATATGGTGAGCAGTTCTTC. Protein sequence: CASSPQGYGEQFF.

The CDR3 is CASTGANRKETQYF. The CDR3 region has the DNA TGTGCCAGCACCGGGGCAAATCGAAAAGAGACCCAGTACTTC. The chain employs TRBV6-5 and TRBJ2-5; possibly TRBD1 or TRBD2 for D (5 bases each). The V and J ends lost 7 bases and 3 bases respectively, with 15 bases between them. CDR1 and CDR2 (germline): MNHEY, SVGAGI. The CDR3 loop spans 14 amino acids.

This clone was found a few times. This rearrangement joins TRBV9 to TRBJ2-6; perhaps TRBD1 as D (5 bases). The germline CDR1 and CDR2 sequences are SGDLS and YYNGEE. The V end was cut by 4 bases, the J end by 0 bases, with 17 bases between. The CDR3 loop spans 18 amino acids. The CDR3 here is CASSSPTDQPSGANVLTF. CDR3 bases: TGTGCCAGCAGCTCACCGACAGACCAACCCTCTGGGGCCAACGTCCTGACTTTC.

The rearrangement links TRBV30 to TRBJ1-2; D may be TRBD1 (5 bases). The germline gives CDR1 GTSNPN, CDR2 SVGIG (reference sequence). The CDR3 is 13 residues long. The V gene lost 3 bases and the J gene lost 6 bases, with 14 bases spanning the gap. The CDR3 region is CAWSDLWGHGYTF. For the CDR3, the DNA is TGTGCCTGGAGCGACTTATGGGGCCATGGCTACACCTTC.

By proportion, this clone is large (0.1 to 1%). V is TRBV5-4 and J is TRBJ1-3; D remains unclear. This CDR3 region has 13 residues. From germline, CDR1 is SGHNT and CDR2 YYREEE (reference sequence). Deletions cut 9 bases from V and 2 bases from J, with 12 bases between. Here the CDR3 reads CATLNVPGNTIYF. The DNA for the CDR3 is TGTGCCACCTTGAACGTCCCTGGAAACACCATATATTTT.

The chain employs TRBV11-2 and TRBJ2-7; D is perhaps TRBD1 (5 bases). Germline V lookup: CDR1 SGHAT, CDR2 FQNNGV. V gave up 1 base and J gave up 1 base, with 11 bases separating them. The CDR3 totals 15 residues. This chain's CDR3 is CASSLVQGRSYEQYF. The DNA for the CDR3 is TGTGCCAGCAGCTTAGTTCAGGGTAGGTCCTACGAGCAGTACTTC. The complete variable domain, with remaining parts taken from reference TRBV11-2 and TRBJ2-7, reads EAGVAQSPRYKIIEKRQSVAFWCNPISGHATLYWYQQILGQGPKLLIQFQNNGVVDDSQLPKDRFSAERLKGVDSTLKIQPAKLEDSAVYLCASSLVQGRSYEQYFGPGTRLTVT.

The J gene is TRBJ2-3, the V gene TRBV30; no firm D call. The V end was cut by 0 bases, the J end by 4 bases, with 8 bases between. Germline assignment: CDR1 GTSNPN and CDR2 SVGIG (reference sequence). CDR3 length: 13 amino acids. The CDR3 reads CAWSVPRADTQYF. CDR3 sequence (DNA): TGTGCCTGGAGTGTACCTAGGGCAGATACGCAGTATTTT.

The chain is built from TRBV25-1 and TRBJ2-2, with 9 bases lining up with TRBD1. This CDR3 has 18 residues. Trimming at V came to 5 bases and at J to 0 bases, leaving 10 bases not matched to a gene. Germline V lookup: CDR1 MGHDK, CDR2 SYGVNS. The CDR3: CASSHTGGAWPNTGELFF. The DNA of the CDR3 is TGTGCCAGCAGTCATACAGGGGGCGCTTGGCCGAACACCGGGGAGCTGTTTTTT.

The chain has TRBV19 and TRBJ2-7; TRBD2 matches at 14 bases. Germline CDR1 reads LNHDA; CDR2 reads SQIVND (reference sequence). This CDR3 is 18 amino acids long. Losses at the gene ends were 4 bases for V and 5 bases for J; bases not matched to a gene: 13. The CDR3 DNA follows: TGTGCCAGTAGTACACCTCCCGGGACTAGCGGGAGAGGTCACGAGCAGTACTTC. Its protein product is CASSTPPGTSGRGHEQYF.

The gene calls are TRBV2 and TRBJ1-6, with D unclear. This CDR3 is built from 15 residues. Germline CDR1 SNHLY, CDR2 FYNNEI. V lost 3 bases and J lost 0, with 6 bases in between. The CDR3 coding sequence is TGTGCCAGCAGTGACGAAAGCTCCTATAATTCACCCCTCCACTTT. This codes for CASSDESSYNSPLHF.

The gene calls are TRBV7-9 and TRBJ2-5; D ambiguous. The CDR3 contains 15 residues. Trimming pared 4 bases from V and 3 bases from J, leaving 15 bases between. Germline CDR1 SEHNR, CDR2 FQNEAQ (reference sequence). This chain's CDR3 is CASSYSLTTKETQYF. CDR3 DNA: TGTGCCAGCAGCTATTCCCTGACAACTAAAGAGACCCAGTACTTC. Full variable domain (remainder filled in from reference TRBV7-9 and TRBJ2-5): DTGVSQNPRHKITKRGQNVTFRCDPISEHNRLYWYRQTLGQGPEFLTYFQNEAQLEKSRLLSDRFSAERPKGSFSTLEIQRTEQGDSAMYLCASSYSLTTKETQYFGPGTRLLVL.

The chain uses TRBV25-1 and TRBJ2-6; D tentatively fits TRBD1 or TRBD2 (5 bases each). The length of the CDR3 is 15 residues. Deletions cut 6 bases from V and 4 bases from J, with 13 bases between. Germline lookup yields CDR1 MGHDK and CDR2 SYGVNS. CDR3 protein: CASSHGAGGANVLTF. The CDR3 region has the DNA TGTGCCAGCAGCCACGGGGCAGGAGGGGCCAACGTCCTGACTTTC.

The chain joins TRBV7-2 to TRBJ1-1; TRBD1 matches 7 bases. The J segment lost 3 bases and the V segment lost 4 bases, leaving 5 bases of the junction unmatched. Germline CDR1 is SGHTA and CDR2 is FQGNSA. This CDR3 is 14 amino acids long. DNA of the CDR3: TGTGCCAGCAGCTATAAACAGGGGTACACTGAAGCTTTCTTT. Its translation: CASSYKQGYTEAFF.

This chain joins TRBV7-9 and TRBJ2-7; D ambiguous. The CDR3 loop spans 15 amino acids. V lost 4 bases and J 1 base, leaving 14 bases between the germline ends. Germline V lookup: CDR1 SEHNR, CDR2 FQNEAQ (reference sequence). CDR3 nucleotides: TGTGCCAGCAGCTCCGACCTAGACTGGTCCTACGAGCAGTACTTC. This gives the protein CASSSDLDWSYEQYF.

The CDR3 here is CASSLRGQANTGELFF. CDR3 coding DNA: TGCGCCAGCAGCTTGCGTGGACAAGCGAACACCGGGGAGCTGTTTTTT. This chain links TRBV5-1 with TRBJ2-2; D is possibly TRBD1 (5 bases). There are 16 residues in the CDR3. Germline assignment: CDR1 SGHRS and CDR2 YFSETQ. V shed 1 base and J shed 0 bases, with 10 bases lying between them.